Each of the 17 T cell receptor beta chains below was sequenced from the same sample in a study of post-analysis software for immune sequencing data. Study findings and constraints: Controls had lower frequencies than patients of four or five TRBV segments, which included TRBV5-6, TRBV5-1 and TRBV20-1.

No cognate antigen is known for these TCRs. Unique-molecular-identifier-tagged TCR beta cDNA libraries were used. Each CDR3 protein is one row after TCRdb ran MiXCR on the PCR reads. This sample has more than 350,000 distinct CDR3 sequences; approximately 38% occur once, and the top ten carry around 8%. Specimen: blood. Receptors were obtained from a girl aged 2 to 9 with multiple sclerosis.

Only a few counts were recorded for this clonotype. Germline is not matched at one junction end, which may reflect a read error. V is TRBV12-3 or TRBV12-4 and J is TRBJ1-1; weak D call: TRBD1 (5 bases). The CDR3 is 15 residues long. Written as DNA, the CDR3 is TGTGCTAGCAGTCCCCGGGGCGGGCAGAACACTGAAGCTTTCTTT. This encodes CASSPRGGQNTEAFF.

The J gene is TRBJ2-4, the V gene TRBV19; TRBD2 matches 8 bases. The trim removed 5 bases at V and 8 bases at J, leaving 11 bases unmatched. Germline loops: CDR1 LNHDA, CDR2 SQIVND (reference sequence). The CDR3 is made up of 15 amino acids. The CDR3 bases are TGTGCCAGTAGTCCCGAGTCCAGCGGGGGTTACATTCAGTACTTC. Translated: CASSPESSGGYIQYF.

The CDR3 is CSARNRDYGYTF. CDR3 bases: TGCAGTGCACGTAACCGGGACTATGGCTACACCTTC. The chain employs TRBV20-1 and TRBJ1-2; D gene unclear. Germline CDR1 DFQATT, CDR2 SNEGSKA (reference sequence). This CDR3 is 12 amino acids long. Between the trimmed V and J ends, which lost 6 bases and 3 bases, there was a span of 11 bases.

The V call is TRBV11-2, the J call TRBJ2-1; 15 positions agree with TRBD2. After removal of 5 bases from V and 5 bases from J, the junction contained 4 bases not matched to a gene. CDR3 length: 16 residues. Germline V gene data show CDR1 as SGHAT and CDR2 as FQNNGV. The CDR3 DNA sequence: TGTGCCAGCAGCCGCCGGACTAGCGGGGGGGACAATGAGCAGTTCTTC. Protein product: CASSRRTSGGDNEQFF.

There are a few counts of this clonotype. The V and J genes are TRBV29-1 and TRBJ1-1; 8 nucleotides match TRBD1. The CDR3 runs 13 residues. The germline V gene encodes CDR1 SQVTM and CDR2 ANQGSEA. V lost 5 bases and J lost 3; bases outside the gene matches: 5. CDR3 amino acids: CSVRTGLDTEAFF. The DNA for the CDR3 is TGCAGCGTTAGGACAGGGCTCGACACTGAAGCTTTCTTT.

The genes are TRBV5-1 and TRBJ2-7; either TRBD1 or TRBD2 may supply D (5 bases each). V was clipped by 0 bases and J by 5 bases, with 15 bases between them. The CDR3 has 15 amino acids. Per the germline V gene, CDR1 is SGHRS and CDR2 is YFSETQ. The CDR3 DNA follows: TGCGCCAGCAGCTTGGCCGGCAGGGACCTGAACGAGCAGTACTTC. Residues: CASSLAGRDLNEQYF. Full variable domain (rest looked up from reference TRBV5-1 and TRBJ2-7): KAGVTQTPRYLIKTRGQQVTLSCSPISGHRSVSWYQQTPGQGLQFLFEYFSETQRNKGNFPGRFSGRQFSNSRSEMNVSTLELGDSALYLCASSLAGRDLNEQYFGPGTRLTVT.

This sequence joins TRBV3-1 and TRBJ2-2, with D unclear. The ends were cut back, 0 bases at V and 7 bases at J, with 3 bases in the middle. The CDR3 has 12 residues. Germline assignment: CDR1 LGHDT and CDR2 YNNKEL (reference sequence). The CDR3 is CASSQDGGELFF. The CDR3 coding sequence is TGTGCCAGCAGCCAAGACGGCGGGGAGCTGTTTTTT.

The chain links TRBV12-3 or TRBV12-4 to TRBJ2-1; D is uncertain. This CDR3 spans 15 amino acids. With 1 base removed from V and 5 bases from J, the gap between germline ends came to 12 bases. CDR3 in amino acids: CASSLGRLRDNEQFF. In DNA, the CDR3 is TGTGCCAGCAGTTTAGGCCGTCTACGGGACAATGAGCAGTTCTTC.

V and J are TRBV20-1 and TRBJ2-4; D uncertain. V gave up 0 bases and J gave up 0 bases, with 9 bases separating them. CDR1 is DFQATT, CDR2 SNEGSKA, per germline (reference sequence). This CDR3 spans 15 amino acids. Written as DNA, the CDR3 is TGCAGTGCTAGAGAAGGGTTCCTAGCCAAAAACATTCAGTACTTC. It codes for CSAREGFLAKNIQYF.

The chain links TRBV12-3 or TRBV12-4 to TRBJ2-4; TRBD1 is a possible D gene (6 bases). The J call may be incorrect, as the DNA end agrees better with TRBJ2-7. The CDR3 length is 14 residues. The CDR3 loop is CASSPGLEGDEQYF. CDR3 bases: TGTGCCAGCAGTCCGGGCCTCGAGGGGGACGAGCAGTACTTC.

J is TRBJ2-3 and V is TRBV7-3; D may be TRBD2 (6 bases). CDR1 and CDR2 (germline): SGHTA, FQGTGA. The CDR3 has 16 residues. Trimming removed 1 base from V and 1 base from J, with 12 bases in between. CDR3 in DNA: TGTGCCAGCAGCTTAAACGGCGGGATGCGCACAGATACGCAGTATTTT. As protein: CASSLNGGMRTDTQYF. The variable domain in full, completed from reference TRBV7-3 and TRBJ2-3, reads GAGVSQTPSNKVTEKGKYVELRCDPISGHTALYWYRQSLGQGPEFLIYFQGTGAADDSGLPNDRFFAVRPEGSVSTLKIQRTERGDSAVYLCASSLNGGMRTDTQYFGPGTRLTVL.

This rearrangement joins TRBV20-1 to TRBJ2-1; the D gene could be TRBD1 or TRBD2 (5 bases each). V shed 4 bases and J shed 7 bases, with 20 bases lying between them. CDR1 is DFQATT, CDR2 SNEGSKA, per germline (reference sequence). The length of the CDR3 is 15 residues. The CDR3: CSATRTGRRYNEQFF. DNA for the CDR3: TGCAGTGCTACTCGCACGGGACGAAGATATAATGAGCAGTTCTTC.

This clonotype appeared a few times. The chain has TRBV4-1 and TRBJ2-1; D gene uncertain. Germline V lookup: CDR1 MGHRA, CDR2 YSYEKL. The CDR3 has 12 amino acids. The ends were cut back, 4 bases at V and 8 bases at J, with 9 bases in the middle. The CDR3 region has the DNA TGCGCCAGCAGCCCCGTAGCAGATGAGCAGTTCTTC. This translates into CASSPVADEQFF.

The chain carries TRBV6-5 and TRBJ2-3; 7 bases fit TRBD2. The J segment lost 8 bases and the V segment lost 2 bases, leaving 1 base of the junction unmatched. CDR3 length: 12 residues. Germline-derived CDR1 and CDR2 are MNHEY and SVGAGI. The CDR3 is CASSYRGVTQYF. CDR3 in DNA: TGTGCCAGCAGTTACCGGGGGGTTACGCAGTATTTT.

This clonotype occurred a few times. Sequence at one end of the junction differs from germline and may be a read error. The chain carries TRBV7-2 and TRBJ2-1; 11 bases match TRBD2. The CDR3 contains 16 residues. Germline CDR1 is SGHTA and CDR2 is FQGNSA. The CDR3 DNA reads TGTGCCAGCAGCTTAGGGTTTAGCGGGGGGGACAATGAGCAGTTCTTT. Amino acids: CASSLGFSGGDNEQFF. Together with reference TRBV7-2 and TRBJ2-1, the CDR3 gives the full variable domain: GAGVSQSPSNKVTEKGKDVELRCDPISGHTALYWYRQSLGQGLEFLIYFQGNSAPDKSGLPSDRFSAERTGGSVSTLTIQRTQQEDSAVYLCASSLGFSGGDNEQFFGPGTRLTVL.

V is TRBV14 and J is TRBJ2-3; D ambiguous. Germline CDR1 SGHDN, CDR2 FVKESK. The CDR3 loop spans 13 amino acids. Trimming removed 0 bases at V and 4 bases at J, with 5 bases between. The CDR3 loop reads CASSQDLADTQYF. The CDR3 DNA is TGTGCCAGCAGCCAAGATTTAGCAGATACGCAGTATTTT. The full variable domain, in which reference TRBV14 and TRBJ2-3 provide the parts outside the CDR3, is EAGVTQFPSHSVIEKGQTVTLRCDPISGHDNLYWYRRVMGKEIKFLLHFVKESKQDESGMPNNRFLAERTGGTYSTLKVQPAELEDSGVYFCASSQDLADTQYFGPGTRLTVL.

This rearrangement joins TRBV10-3 to TRBJ1-6; TRBD1 matches 10 bases. The V segment lost 4 bases and the J segment 12 bases; nucleotides outside the gene matches: 21. The CDR3 is made up of 19 amino acids. CDR1 ENHRY and CDR2 SYGVKD come from the germline V gene. CDR3 sequence: CAISGPGTGAPGLGLPLHF. In DNA, the CDR3 is TGTGCCATCAGTGGCCCCGGGACAGGGGCCCCCGGGCTCGGCTTACCCCTCCACTTT.